This TCR beta chain was captured in a study of T cells in Graves' hyperthyroidism and ophthalmopathy. General observations from the study: In the analysis, a 13 V-J model separated ophthalmopathy from stable hyperthyroidism. The model foresaw ophthalmopathy a median 6.5 months prior to onset. In the blood, most expanded thyroid clonotypes above 0.001 appeared as well.

Amplified TCR beta CDR3 regions came from RNA transcripts. The HTBI primer set drove a first-round RT-PCR of the TCR CDR3. Using its own MiXCR run on the multiplex PCR reads, TCRdb lists one record per CDR3 protein. The sample shows approximately 720,000 distinct CDR3 sequences, around a sixth of them seen only once. As to this clonotype: The target antigen is unknown.

This CDR3 is 13 amino acids long. The V end was cut by 7 bases, the J end by 3 bases, with 15 bases between. CDR1 and CDR2 from the germline V gene are SQVTM and ANQGSEA. This receptor was taken from a woman aged 45-60 years with Graves' hyperthyroidism that later progressed to Graves' ophthalmopathy. The sequenced material came from blood. The chain links TRBV29-1 to TRBJ1-1; unclear D gene. The CDR3: CSGIGYIYTEAFF. The DNA of the CDR3 is TGCAGCGGCATAGGTTATATTTACACTGAAGCTTTCTTT.